The 29 T cell receptor beta chains given below trace back to one sample, sequenced in a study of OX40 agonist ivuxolimab in advanced cancers. Profiled with immunoSEQ multiplex PCR; TCRdb holds only in-frame clones, not every one. The sample holds 60,000 or so clones, 80% to 90% seen once. The specimen was CD4+ or CD8+ T cells sorted from blood, collected in a trial of the OX40 agonist ivuxolimab. These receptors were collected from an adult with an advanced solid tumor such as melanoma, head and neck, liver or kidney cancer.

In this sample, this clone turned up once. This chain links TRBV28 with TRBJ2-7, with 7 bases aligning to TRBD1. V lost 8 bases to trimming and J lost 0 bases; unmatched junction nucleotides: 7. This CDR3 is 14 amino acids long. The germline V gene encodes CDR1 MDHEN and CDR2 SYDVKM. The CDR3 DNA reads TGTGCCAGCCTTTACAGGGGAAGCTCCTACGAGCAGTACTTC. It translates to CASLYRGSSYEQYF.

J is TRBJ2-3 and V is TRBV7-6; TRBD2 matches 10 bases. V was pared by 5 bases and J by 7 bases, with 12 bases of the junction left unmatched. This CDR3 contains 16 residues. Germline V gives CDR1 SGHVS, CDR2 FNYEAQ. CDR3 nucleotide sequence: TGTGCCAGCAGCCCTCTAGCGGGGGCCCTCGGGTATACGCAGTATTTT. Its protein is CASSPLAGALGYTQYF. Drawing the rest from reference TRBV7-6 and TRBJ2-3, the complete variable domain is GAGVSQSPRYKVTKRGQDVALRCDPISGHVSLYWYRQALGQGPEFLTYFNYEAQQDKSGLPNDRFSAERPEGSISTLTIQRTEQRDSAMYRCASSPLAGALGYTQYFGPGTRLTVL.

This chain joins TRBV5-1 and TRBJ2-3, with D perhaps matching TRBD1 (5 bases). The CDR3 spans 14 residues. CDR1 and CDR2 from the germline V gene are SGHRS and YFSETQ. Trimming took off 4 bases at V and 5 bases at J, with 14 bases between the two ends. The CDR3 sequence is CASSLQGGGDTQYF. The CDR3 nucleotides read TGCGCCAGCAGCCTTCAGGGCGGCGGAGATACGCAGTATTTT.

The rearrangement joins TRBV19 to TRBJ1-1; tentative D call: TRBD1 (5 bases). The CDR3 loop spans 12 amino acids. Trimming removed 7 bases at V and 0 bases at J, with 6 bases between. Germline CDR1 is LNHDA and CDR2 is SQIVND (reference sequence). The CDR3 nucleotides are TGTGCCAGTACGGGGCTGAACACTGAAGCTTTCTTT. Protein product: CASTGLNTEAFF.

The chain links TRBV4-2 to TRBJ1-1; D is ambiguous. Per germline, CDR1 LGHNA and CDR2 YNFKEQ. The CDR3 extends over 13 amino acids. V was shortened by 4 bases and J by 3 bases, with 9 bases between the two germline ends. CDR3 nucleotides: TGTGCCAGCAGCCGAGATTATGACACTGAAGCTTTCTTT. It specifies CASSRDYDTEAFF.

V usage is TRBV5-4 and J usage is TRBJ2-2; 8 nucleotides agree with TRBD1. The CDR3 loop spans 16 amino acids. The junction had 6 bases not matched to a gene; V was cut back by 4 bases and J by 1 base. Germline loops: CDR1 SGHNT, CDR2 YYREEE (reference sequence). In DNA form, the CDR3 reads TGTGCCAGCAGCCCGGTGGGACAGGTGAACACCGGGGAGCTGTTTTTT. Its translation: CASSPVGQVNTGELFF.

This clone was detected a few times. V gene TRBV10-3 combines with J gene TRBJ1-5; possibly TRBD1 for D (5 bases). The CDR3 totals 14 residues. CDR1 and CDR2 from the germline V gene are ENHRY and SYGVKD. V lost 0 bases and J 6 bases, leaving 9 bases between the germline ends. CDR3 bases: TGTGCCATCAGTGAGTCACAGGTGGGTCAGCCCCAGCATTTT. Translation: CAISESQVGQPQHF.

V usage is TRBV2 and J usage is TRBJ1-3, with no clear D. Germline CDR1 SNHLY, CDR2 FYNNEI. CDR3 size: 13 residues. The ends were cut back, 7 bases at V and 0 bases at J, with 7 bases in the middle. The CDR3 protein is CASTTYSGNTIYF. The CDR3 nucleotides read TGTGCCAGCACAACTTACTCTGGAAACACCATATATTTT.

V is TRBV11-2 and J is TRBJ1-1; D uncertain. The CDR3 contains 14 residues. V was cut by 5 bases and J by 6 bases, with 16 bases left in between. Germline V lookup: CDR1 SGHAT, CDR2 FQNNGV. The CDR3 nucleotides read TGTGCCAGCAGCCCCGGGGTGGGAGGACCTGAAGCTTTCTTT. Residues: CASSPGVGGPEAFF.

V and J are TRBV5-1 and TRBJ2-7, with 9 positions matching TRBD1. Germline CDR1 reads SGHRS; CDR2 reads YFSETQ. The CDR3 has 15 residues. With 3 bases clipped from V and 5 bases from J, the junction kept 9 bases outside the gene matches. CDR3 nucleotides: TGCGCCAGCAGCTCCCAGGGACAGGGTGTACACGAGCAGTACTTC. Translated: CASSSQGQGVHEQYF.

V gene TRBV21-1 combines with J gene TRBJ2-2; the table's D gene call, TRBD2, was not cross checked with the DNA. TRBV21-1 has pseudogene status. This CDR3 is 17 amino acids long. The CDR3 DNA is TGTGCCAGCGCGAACCCACTTGGACTAGTCAGCACCGGGGAGCTGTTTTTT. This codes for CASANPLGLVSTGELFF.

A single count supports this clone. The rearrangement joins TRBV27 to TRBJ1-5; D uncertain. This CDR3 spans 13 amino acids. Germline loops: CDR1 MNHEY, CDR2 SMNVEV (reference sequence). V lost 5 bases and J lost 4, with 9 bases in between. The CDR3 reads CASSRRSNQPQHF. CDR3 nucleotide sequence: TGTGCCAGCAGTCGGAGATCTAATCAGCCCCAGCATTTT.

This rearrangement joins TRBV6-6 to TRBJ1-1; unclear D gene. Trimming took off 7 bases at V and 7 bases at J, with 16 bases between the two ends. The length of the CDR3 is 13 residues. Germline V gene sequence: CDR1 MNHNY, CDR2 SVGAGI (reference sequence). The CDR3 spells CASKELGRLEAFF. CDR3 coding DNA: TGTGCCAGCAAGGAACTTGGGCGGCTTGAAGCTTTCTTT.

The DNA for the CDR3 is TGTGCCAGCAGCTTAGCGAGCCTATCAGGGGGACTCTACAATGAGCAGTTCTTC. This sequence encodes CASSLASLSGGLYNEQFF. The chain couples TRBV7-8 to TRBJ2-1; tentatively, D is TRBD1 (7 bases). CDR3 length: 18 amino acids. Trimming left V 0 bases short and J 3 bases short, with 18 bases between. Germline CDR1 is SGHVS and CDR2 is FQNEAQ. The full variable domain, rest sourced from reference TRBV7-8 and TRBJ2-1, is GAGVSQSPRYKVAKRGQDVALRCDPISGHVSLFWYQQALGQGPEFLTYFQNEAQLDKSGLPSDRFFAERPEGSVSTLKIQRTQQEDSAVYLCASSLASLSGGLYNEQFFGPGTRLTVL.

The V and J genes are TRBV2 and TRBJ2-3; a weak D match, TRBD1 (6 bases). Trimming took off 4 bases at V and 3 bases at J, with 11 bases between the two ends. The CDR3 runs to 14 residues. The germline V gene has CDR1 SNHLY and CDR2 FYNNEI. This chain's CDR3 is CASSAIGGTDTQYF. The CDR3, as DNA: TGTGCCAGCAGTGCAATAGGGGGAACAGATACGCAGTATTTT.

The sample holds one count of this clone. The chain combines TRBV5-1 with TRBJ2-3; D is possibly TRBD1 or TRBD2 (5 bases each). Germline V gives CDR1 SGHRS, CDR2 YFSETQ. V lost 7 bases and J 2 bases, leaving 14 bases between the germline ends. The CDR3 loop spans 14 amino acids. CDR3 loop: CASRSGASTDTQYF. Here the CDR3 DNA reads TGCGCCAGCCGATCCGGGGCCTCCACAGATACGCAGTATTTT.

This clone was found once. This chain joins TRBV5-1 and TRBJ1-2; 7 positions match TRBD1. The CDR3 covers 16 residues. Germline trimming cut 3 bases from V and 0 bases from J; bases unmatched to any gene: 8. CDR1 SGHRS and CDR2 YFSETQ come from the germline V gene. CDR3 nucleotides: TGCGCCAGCAGCTCCCACGGACAGGCTACTAACTATGGCTACACCTTC. Protein sequence: CASSSHGQATNYGYTF.

The V and J genes are TRBV25-1 and TRBJ1-1, with D possibly being TRBD1 (5 bases). V lost 4 bases and J 4 bases, leaving 13 bases between the germline ends. Germline-derived CDR1 and CDR2 are MGHDK and SYGVNS. This CDR3 has 14 amino acids. In DNA, the CDR3 is TGTGCCAGCAGTGCGCAGGGAGGGACCACTGAAGCTTTCTTT. Translation gives CASSAQGGTTEAFF.

The CDR3 coding sequence is TGTGCCAGCAGTTTAGACGGAGCCTTGAGAAACACCATATATTTT. Its translation: CASSLDGALRNTIYF. This chain uses TRBV28 with TRBJ1-3, with no clear D. Germline values: CDR1 MDHEN, CDR2 SYDVKM. V gave up 2 bases and J gave up 5 bases, with 13 bases separating them. The CDR3 runs 15 residues.

The chain joins TRBV2 to TRBJ1-5; 8 positions match TRBD1. CDR1 is SNHLY and CDR2 is FYNNEI in the germline V gene. The CDR3 is 19 residues long. The ends lost 4 bases at V and 0 bases at J; junction bases unmatched: 14. For the CDR3, the DNA is TGTGCCAGCAGTGGGGGTGGGGACAGGTCCTTCTATAGCAATCAGCCCCAGCATTTT. Its translation is CASSGGGDRSFYSNQPQHF.

This clone was detected a few times. The chain is built from TRBV11-1 and TRBJ1-1, with a tentative D call TRBD1 (5 bases). The CDR3 consists of 12 residues. V was pared by 3 bases and J by 6 bases, with 8 bases between. Germline V CDR1 and CDR2: SGHAT, FQDESV (reference sequence). Here the CDR3 DNA reads TGTGCCAGCAGCTTCGGGACGGCTGAAGCTTTCTTT. It translates to CASSFGTAEAFF.

The rearrangement links TRBV6-5 to TRBJ1-1, with D hard to call. CDR3 length equals 11 residues. The V end lost 4 bases, the J end lost 11 bases, and 11 bases lay between the germline ends. The V gene's germline CDR1 is MNHEY and CDR2 SVGAGI. The CDR3 nucleotides are TGTGCCAGCAGTTCCCAGGTCGGCGCTTTCTTT. Translated, it gives CASSSQVGAFF.

The V call is TRBV5-1, the J call TRBJ1-1; TRBD1 agrees at 7 bases. The CDR3 runs to 15 residues. The junction had 10 bases not matched to a gene; V was cut back by 5 bases and J by 3 bases. Germline CDR1 is SGHRS and CDR2 is YFSETQ. The CDR3 DNA reads TGCGCCAGCAGACCCAGGGGGGGAATGGACACTGAAGCTTTCTTT. Translated: CASRPRGGMDTEAFF.

The rearrangement joins TRBV9 to TRBJ2-7, with D hard to call. Deletions cut 0 bases from V and 0 bases from J, with 4 bases between. The CDR3 length is 13 residues. Germline lookup yields CDR1 SGDLS and CDR2 YYNGEE. In nucleotides, the CDR3 is TGTGCCAGCAGCGTAGGGAGCTCCTACGAGCAGTACTTC. Its translation: CASSVGSSYEQYF. Full variable domain (rest looked up from reference TRBV9 and TRBJ2-7): DSGVTQTPKHLITATGQRVTLRCSPRSGDLSVYWYQQSLDQGLQFLIQYYNGEERAKGNILERFSAQQFPDLHSELNLSSLELGDSALYFCASSVGSSYEQYFGPGTRLTVT.

This rearrangement joins TRBV2 to TRBJ1-1; D gene unclear. V was pared by 6 bases and J by 1 base, with 15 bases between. The CDR3 is 15 amino acids. CDR1 SNHLY and CDR2 FYNNEI come from the germline V gene. CDR3 in amino acids: CASRWTPTPNTEAFF. In nucleotides, the CDR3 is TGTGCCAGCAGATGGACTCCAACCCCGAACACTGAAGCTTTCTTT.

The gene calls are TRBV6-1 and TRBJ2-7; D is possibly TRBD1 or TRBD2 (6 bases each). CDR1 is MNHNS, CDR2 SASEGT, per germline. This CDR3 comprises 12 residues. V lost 8 bases, J lost 1 base, and 9 bases lay in between. The CDR3 DNA sequence: TGTGCCAGCGGGGGGCAGTCCTACGAGCAGTACTTC. It specifies CASGGQSYEQYF.

The chain combines TRBV7-2 with TRBJ2-5; D remains ambiguous. CDR1 is SGHTA, CDR2 FQGNSA, per germline. The CDR3 is made up of 12 amino acids. Trimming removed 5 bases at V and 1 base at J, with 5 bases between. Here the CDR3 DNA reads TGTGCCAGCAGCCAAACCCAAGAGACCCAGTACTTC. Translating it yields CASSQTQETQYF.

CDR3 amino acids: CASSIGHSTDTQYF. The CDR3 DNA follows: TGTGCCAGCAGCATCGGGCATAGCACAGATACGCAGTATTTT. J is TRBJ2-3 and V is TRBV9; D gene unclear. There are 14 residues in the CDR3. Germline lookup yields CDR1 SGDLS and CDR2 YYNGEE. The germline V and J ends were trimmed by 4 bases and 0 bases, with 9 bases remaining between them.

V and J are TRBV19 and TRBJ1-4; D gene uncertain. The V gene lost 7 bases and the J gene lost 4 bases, with 4 bases spanning the gap. Germline V gene data show CDR1 as LNHDA and CDR2 as SQIVND (reference sequence). The CDR3 length is 11 residues. The CDR3: CASTNNEKLFF. CDR3 nucleotide sequence: TGTGCCAGTACTAATAATGAAAAACTGTTTTTT. The full variable domain, in which reference TRBV19 and TRBJ1-4 provide the parts outside the CDR3, is DGGITQSPKYLFRKEGQNVTLSCEQNLNHDAMYWYRQDPGQGLRLIYYSQIVNDFQKGDIAEGYSVSREKKESFPLTVTSAQKNPTAFYLCASTNNEKLFFGSGTQLSVL.